This TCR beta chain emerged from a study of T cells expressing NK-cell markers. Remarks on this clonotype: Its cognate antigen is unknown.

Regarding the study as a whole: For a handful of donors, the dominant NKG2C+ clonotypes made up roughly 1.0-7.5% of their CD8+ T cells.

TCRdb reprocessed the 5' RACE reads; each CDR3 protein has one entry and no DNA is given. This sample's clone table lists about 160,000 distinct CDR3 sequences. The sequence was collected from a man aged 18 to 69 in good health. Sequenced material: blood T cells: a sorted CD56 or NKG2C T cell subset, CD4+ or CD8+ T cells, or bulk PBMC T cells (not recorded which).

CDR3 in amino acids: CASSYRGRGPNEQFF. The genes are TRBV7-9 and TRBJ2-1; the TCRdb call, TRBD1, lacks DNA for checking. This CDR3 is built from 15 residues. Germline CDR1 reads SEHNR; CDR2 reads FQNEAQ (reference sequence). Full variable domain (missing parts from reference TRBV7-9 and TRBJ2-1): DTGVSQNPRHKITKRGQNVTFRCDPISEHNRLYWYRQTLGQGPEFLTYFQNEAQLEKSRLLSDRFSAERPKGSFSTLEIQRTEQGDSAMYLCASSYRGRGPNEQFFGPGTRLTVL.